The sequence of this TCR beta chain was determined in a study of metastatic and nonmetastatic thyroid tumors. Study as a whole: It was across blood and tumor or nodule tissue from malignant and benign thyroid patients that repertoires were compared.

Through MiXCR, TCRdb re-clonotyped the PCR reads. In the table there are 2,000 to 2,500 clones, roughly 40% of which are singletons. No patient had received any treatment before thyroid surgery. General study results and limits: According to reports, the diversity of TCR beta was significantly higher in malignant thyroid tumors than in benign nodules, and this held in both blood and tumor samples.

The V gene lost 1 base and the J gene lost 3 bases, with 13 bases spanning the gap. CDR3 length: 15 amino acids. In germline, CDR1 is DFQATT, CDR2 SNEGSKA (reference sequence). In the case of this clone: The antigen is not known.

The source is a female donor with papillary thyroid cancer or a benign thyroid nodule (not recorded which). Some clones in this sample may be carry-over from other donors' samples. The chain links TRBV20-1 to TRBJ2-1, with D unclear. Sequenced sample: adjacent normal tissue. The CDR3 coding sequence is TGCAGTGCTAGAGGAATCGTAGTGGGCTACAATGAGCAGTTCTTC. It is translated as CSARGIVVGYNEQFF.